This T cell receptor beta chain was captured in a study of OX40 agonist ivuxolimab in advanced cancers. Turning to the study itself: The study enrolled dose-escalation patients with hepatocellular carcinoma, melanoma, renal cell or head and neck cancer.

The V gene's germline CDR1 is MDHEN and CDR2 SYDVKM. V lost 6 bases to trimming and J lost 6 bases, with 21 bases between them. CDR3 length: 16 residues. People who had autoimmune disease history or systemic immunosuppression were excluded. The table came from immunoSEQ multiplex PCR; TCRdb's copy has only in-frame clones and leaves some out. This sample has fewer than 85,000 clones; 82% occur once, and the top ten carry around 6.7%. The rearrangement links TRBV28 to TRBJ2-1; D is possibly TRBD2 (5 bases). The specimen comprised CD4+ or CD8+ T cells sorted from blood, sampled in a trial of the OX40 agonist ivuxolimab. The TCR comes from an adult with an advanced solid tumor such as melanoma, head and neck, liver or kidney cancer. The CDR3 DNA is TGTGCCAGCAGCCCAGTTAATTTCCTAGCTCCCAATGAGCAGTTCTTC. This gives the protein CASSPVNFLAPNEQFF. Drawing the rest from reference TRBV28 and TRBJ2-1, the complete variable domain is DVKVTQSSRYLVKRTGEKVFLECVQDMDHENMFWYRQDPGLGLRLIYFSYDVKMKEKGDIPEGYSVSREKKERFSLILESASTNQTSMYLCASSPVNFLAPNEQFFGPGTRLTVL.